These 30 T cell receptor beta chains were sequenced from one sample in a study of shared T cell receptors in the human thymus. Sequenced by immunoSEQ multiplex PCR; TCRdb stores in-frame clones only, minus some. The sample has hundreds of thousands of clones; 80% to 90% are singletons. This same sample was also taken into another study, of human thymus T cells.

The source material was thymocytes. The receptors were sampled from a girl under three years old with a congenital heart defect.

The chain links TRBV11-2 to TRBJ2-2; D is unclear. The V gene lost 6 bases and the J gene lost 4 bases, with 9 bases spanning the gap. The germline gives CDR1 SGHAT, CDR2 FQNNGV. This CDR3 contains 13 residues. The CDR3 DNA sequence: TGTGCCAGCAGGGGCTTGGGCACCGGGGAGCTGTTTTTT. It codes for CASRGLGTGELFF.

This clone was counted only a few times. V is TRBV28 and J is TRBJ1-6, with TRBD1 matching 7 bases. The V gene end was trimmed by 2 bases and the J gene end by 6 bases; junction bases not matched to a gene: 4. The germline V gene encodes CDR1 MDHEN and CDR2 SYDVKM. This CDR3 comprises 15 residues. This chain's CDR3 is CASSLEGAGNSPLHF. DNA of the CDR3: TGTGCCAGCAGTTTAGAGGGGGCAGGTAATTCACCCCTCCACTTT.

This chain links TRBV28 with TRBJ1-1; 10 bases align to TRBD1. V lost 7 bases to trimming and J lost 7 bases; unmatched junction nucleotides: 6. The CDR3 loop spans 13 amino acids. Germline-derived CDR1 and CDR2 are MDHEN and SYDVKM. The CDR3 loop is CASMTGGTFEAFF. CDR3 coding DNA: TGTGCCAGCATGACAGGGGGCACTTTTGAAGCTTTCTTT.

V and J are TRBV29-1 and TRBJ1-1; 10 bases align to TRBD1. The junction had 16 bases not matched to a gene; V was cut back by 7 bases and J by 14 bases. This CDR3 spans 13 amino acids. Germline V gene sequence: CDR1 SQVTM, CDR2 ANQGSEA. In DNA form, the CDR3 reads TGCAGCGCCATAGGGGGACAGGGGCGTATTTGGTTCTTT. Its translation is CSAIGGQGRIWFF. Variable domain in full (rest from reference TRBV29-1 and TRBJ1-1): SAVISQKPSRDICQRGTSLTIQCQVDSQVTMMFWYRQQPGQSLTLIATANQGSEATYESGFVIDKFPISRPNLTFSTLTVSNMSPEDSSIYLCSAIGGQGRIWFFGQGTRLTVV.

The CDR3 sequence: CASSPRQDENSPLHF. The CDR3 bases are TGTGCCAGCAGCCCCCGACAGGATGAAAACTCACCCCTCCACTTT. V gene TRBV28 combines with J gene TRBJ1-6; tentatively, D is TRBD1 (6 bases). Germline V CDR1 and CDR2: MDHEN, SYDVKM. Trimming took off 6 bases at V and 10 bases at J, with 19 bases between the two ends. This CDR3 spans 15 amino acids. Drawing the rest from reference TRBV28 and TRBJ1-6, the complete variable domain is DVKVTQSSRYLVKRTGEKVFLECVQDMDHENMFWYRQDPGLGLRLIYFSYDVKMKEKGDIPEGYSVSREKKERFSLILESASTNQTSMYLCASSPRQDENSPLHFGNGTRLTVT.

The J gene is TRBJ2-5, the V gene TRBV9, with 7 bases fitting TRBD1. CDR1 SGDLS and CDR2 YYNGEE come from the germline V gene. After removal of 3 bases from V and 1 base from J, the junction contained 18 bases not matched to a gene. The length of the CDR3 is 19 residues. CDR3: CASSAGKTGTASFQETQYF. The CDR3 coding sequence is TGTGCCAGCAGCGCAGGGAAAACCGGGACAGCGTCCTTCCAAGAGACCCAGTACTTC.

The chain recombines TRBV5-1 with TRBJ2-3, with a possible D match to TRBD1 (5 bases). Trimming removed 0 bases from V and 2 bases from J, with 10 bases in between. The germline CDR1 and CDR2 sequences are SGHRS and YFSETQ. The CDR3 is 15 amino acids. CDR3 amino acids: CASSLGGRNTDTQYF. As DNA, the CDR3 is TGCGCCAGCAGCTTGGGGGGCCGGAACACAGATACGCAGTATTTT. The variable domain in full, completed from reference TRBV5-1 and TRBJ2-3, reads KAGVTQTPRYLIKTRGQQVTLSCSPISGHRSVSWYQQTPGQGLQFLFEYFSETQRNKGNFPGRFSGRQFSNSRSEMNVSTLELGDSALYLCASSLGGRNTDTQYFGPGTRLTVL.

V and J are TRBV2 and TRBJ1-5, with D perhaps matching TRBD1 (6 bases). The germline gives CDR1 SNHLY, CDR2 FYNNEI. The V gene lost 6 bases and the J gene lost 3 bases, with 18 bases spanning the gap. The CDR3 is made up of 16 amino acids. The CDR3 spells CASRQRRTDPNQPQHF. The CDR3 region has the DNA TGTGCCAGCAGACAACGTAGGACAGATCCCAATCAGCCCCAGCATTTT.

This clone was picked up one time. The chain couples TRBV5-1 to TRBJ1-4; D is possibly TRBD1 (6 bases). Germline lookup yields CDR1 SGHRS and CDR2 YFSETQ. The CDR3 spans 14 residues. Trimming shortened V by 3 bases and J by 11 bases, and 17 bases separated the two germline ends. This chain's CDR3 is CASSSRQAEEKLFF. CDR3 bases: TGCGCCAGCAGCTCCCGACAGGCCGAAGAGAAACTGTTTTTT.

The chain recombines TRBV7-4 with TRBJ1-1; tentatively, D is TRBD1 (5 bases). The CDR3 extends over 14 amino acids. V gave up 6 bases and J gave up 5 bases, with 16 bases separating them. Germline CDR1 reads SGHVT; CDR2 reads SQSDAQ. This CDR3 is CASRRKKGRTEAFF. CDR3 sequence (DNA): TGTGCCAGCAGACGCAAGAAGGGGAGGACTGAAGCTTTCTTT.

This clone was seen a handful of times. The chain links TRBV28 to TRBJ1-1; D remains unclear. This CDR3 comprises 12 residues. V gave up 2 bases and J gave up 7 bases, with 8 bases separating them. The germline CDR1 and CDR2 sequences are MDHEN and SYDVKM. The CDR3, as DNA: TGTGCCAGCAGTTTAGGCCAGTATGAAGCTTTCTTT. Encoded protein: CASSLGQYEAFF.

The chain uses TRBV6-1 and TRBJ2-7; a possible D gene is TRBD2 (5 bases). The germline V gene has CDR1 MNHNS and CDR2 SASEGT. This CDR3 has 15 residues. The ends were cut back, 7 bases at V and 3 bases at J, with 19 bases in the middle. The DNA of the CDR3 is TGTGCCAGCACCACCATGGAGGCAAGATTCTACGAGCAGTACTTC. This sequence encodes CASTTMEARFYEQYF.

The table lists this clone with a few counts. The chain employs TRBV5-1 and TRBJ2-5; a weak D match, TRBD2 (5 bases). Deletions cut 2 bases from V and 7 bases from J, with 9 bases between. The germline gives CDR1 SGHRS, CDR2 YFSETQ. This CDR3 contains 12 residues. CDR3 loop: CASSFVEGTQYF. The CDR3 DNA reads TGCGCCAGCAGCTTTGTAGAGGGGACCCAGTACTTC. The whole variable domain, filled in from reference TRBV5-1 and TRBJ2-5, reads KAGVTQTPRYLIKTRGQQVTLSCSPISGHRSVSWYQQTPGQGLQFLFEYFSETQRNKGNFPGRFSGRQFSNSRSEMNVSTLELGDSALYLCASSFVEGTQYFGPGTRLLVL.

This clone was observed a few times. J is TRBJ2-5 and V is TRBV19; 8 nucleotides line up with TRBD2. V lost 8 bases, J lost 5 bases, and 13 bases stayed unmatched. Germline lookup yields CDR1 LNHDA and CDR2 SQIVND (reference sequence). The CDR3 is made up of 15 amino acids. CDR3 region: CASSPPRGEGETQYF. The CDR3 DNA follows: TGTGCCAGTTCCCCCCCGCGGGGGGAGGGGGAGACCCAGTACTTC.

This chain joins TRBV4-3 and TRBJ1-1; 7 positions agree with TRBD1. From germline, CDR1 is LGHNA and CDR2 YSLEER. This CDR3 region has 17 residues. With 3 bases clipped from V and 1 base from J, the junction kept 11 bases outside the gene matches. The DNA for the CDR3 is TGCGCCAGCAGCCATGTCGTCCGGGACAGTCAGAACACTGAAGCTTTCTTT. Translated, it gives CASSHVVRDSQNTEAFF.

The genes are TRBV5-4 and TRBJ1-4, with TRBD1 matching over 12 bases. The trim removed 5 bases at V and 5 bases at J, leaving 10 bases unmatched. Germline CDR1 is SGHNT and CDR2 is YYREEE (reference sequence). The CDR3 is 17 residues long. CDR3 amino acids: CASRTWDRGHRNEKLFF. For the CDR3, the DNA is TGTGCCAGCAGGACCTGGGACAGGGGGCATAGGAATGAAAAACTGTTTTTT.

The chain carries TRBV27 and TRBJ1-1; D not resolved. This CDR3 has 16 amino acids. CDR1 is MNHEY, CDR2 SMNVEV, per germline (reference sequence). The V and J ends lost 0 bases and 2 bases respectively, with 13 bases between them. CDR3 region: CASSLSQTLRNTEAFF. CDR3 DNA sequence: TGTGCCAGCAGTTTATCACAGACCCTACGTAACACTGAAGCTTTCTTT.

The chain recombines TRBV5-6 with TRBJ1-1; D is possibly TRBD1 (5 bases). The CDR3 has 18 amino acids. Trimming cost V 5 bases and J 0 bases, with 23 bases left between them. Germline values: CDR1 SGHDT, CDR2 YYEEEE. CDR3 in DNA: TGTGCCAGCAGGGTAGGTGTTACGCAAGGACACATGAACACTGAAGCTTTCTTT. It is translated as CASRVGVTQGHMNTEAFF.

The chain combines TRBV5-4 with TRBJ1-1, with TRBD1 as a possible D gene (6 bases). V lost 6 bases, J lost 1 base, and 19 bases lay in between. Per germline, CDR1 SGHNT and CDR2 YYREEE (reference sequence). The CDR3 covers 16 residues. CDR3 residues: CASTLLRGGENTEAFF. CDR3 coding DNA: TGTGCCAGCACCCTACTCCGGGGGGGCGAGAACACTGAAGCTTTCTTT.

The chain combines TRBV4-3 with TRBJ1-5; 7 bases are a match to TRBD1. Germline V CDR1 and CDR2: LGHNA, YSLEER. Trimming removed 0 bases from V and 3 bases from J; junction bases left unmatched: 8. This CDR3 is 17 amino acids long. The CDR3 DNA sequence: TGCGCCAGCAGCCAAGAAAAGGAGGGGACAGCCAATCAGCCCCAGCATTTT. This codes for CASSQEKEGTANQPQHF.

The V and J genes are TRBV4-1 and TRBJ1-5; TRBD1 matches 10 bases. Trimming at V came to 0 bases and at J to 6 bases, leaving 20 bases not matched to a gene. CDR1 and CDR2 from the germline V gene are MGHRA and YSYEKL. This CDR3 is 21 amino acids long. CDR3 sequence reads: CASSQEEHRDRGLITGQPQHF. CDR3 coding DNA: TGCGCCAGCAGCCAAGAGGAACACCGGGACAGGGGTTTAATAACGGGTCAGCCCCAGCATTTT.

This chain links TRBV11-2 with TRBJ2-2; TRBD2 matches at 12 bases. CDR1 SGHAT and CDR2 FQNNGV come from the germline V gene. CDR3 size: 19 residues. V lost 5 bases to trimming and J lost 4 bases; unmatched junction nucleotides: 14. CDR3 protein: CASSPPRLAGGPGTGELFF. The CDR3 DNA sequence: TGTGCCAGCAGCCCCCCCAGGCTAGCGGGGGGGCCGGGCACCGGGGAGCTGTTTTTT.

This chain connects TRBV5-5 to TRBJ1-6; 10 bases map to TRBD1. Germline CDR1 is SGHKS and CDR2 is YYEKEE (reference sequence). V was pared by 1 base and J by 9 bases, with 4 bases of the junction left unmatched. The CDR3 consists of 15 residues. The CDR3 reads CASSLLRDRGSPLHF. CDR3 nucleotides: TGTGCCAGCAGCTTGCTCCGGGACAGGGGTTCACCCCTCCACTTT. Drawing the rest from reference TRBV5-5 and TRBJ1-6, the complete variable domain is DAGVTQSPTHLIKTRGQQVTLRCSPISGHKSVSWYQQVLGQGPQFIFQYYEKEERGRGNFPDRFSARQFPNYSSELNVNALLLGDSALYLCASSLLRDRGSPLHFGNGTRLTVT.

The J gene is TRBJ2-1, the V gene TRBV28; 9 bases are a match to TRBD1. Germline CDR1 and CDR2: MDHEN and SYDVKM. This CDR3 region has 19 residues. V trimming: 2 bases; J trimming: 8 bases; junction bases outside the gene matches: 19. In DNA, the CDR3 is TGTGCCAGCAGTTTACTAGGGACAGGGAAGCCCATCTCGAGGGATGAGCAGTTCTTC. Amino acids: CASSLLGTGKPISRDEQFF.

DNA of the CDR3: TGCGCCAGCAGCCAAGGTCGGGGGACAGCCTTATGGAATCAGCCCCAGCATTTT. Its protein product is CASSQGRGTALWNQPQHF. The chain recombines TRBV4-1 with TRBJ1-5; the match to TRBD1 covers 7 bases. There are 18 residues in the CDR3. Germline lookup yields CDR1 MGHRA and CDR2 YSYEKL. Trimming took 1 base from V and 4 from J; bases not matched to a gene: 13.

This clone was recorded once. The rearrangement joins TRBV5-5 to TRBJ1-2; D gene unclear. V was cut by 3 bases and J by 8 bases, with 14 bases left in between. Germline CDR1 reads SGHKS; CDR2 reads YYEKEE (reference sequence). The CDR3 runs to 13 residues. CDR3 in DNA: TGTGCCAGCAGCTCTTTAGACACTCGAGGCTACACCTTC. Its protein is CASSSLDTRGYTF.

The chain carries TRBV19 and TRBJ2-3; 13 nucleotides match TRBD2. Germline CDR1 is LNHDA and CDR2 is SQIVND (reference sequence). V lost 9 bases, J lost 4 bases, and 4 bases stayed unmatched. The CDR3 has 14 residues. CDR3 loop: CASTLAGGPDTQYF. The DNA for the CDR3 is TGTGCCAGCACACTAGCGGGGGGGCCAGATACGCAGTATTTT.

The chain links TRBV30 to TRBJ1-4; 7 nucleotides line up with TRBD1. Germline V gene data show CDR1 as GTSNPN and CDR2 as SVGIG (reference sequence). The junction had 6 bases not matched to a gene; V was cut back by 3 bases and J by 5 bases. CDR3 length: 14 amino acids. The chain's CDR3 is CAWSFTGDNEKLFF. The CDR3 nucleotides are TGTGCCTGGAGCTTTACAGGGGACAATGAAAAACTGTTTTTT. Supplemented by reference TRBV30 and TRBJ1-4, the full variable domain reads SQTIHQWPATLVQPVGSPLSLECTVEGTSNPNLYWYRQAAGRGLQLLFYSVGIGQISSEVPQNLSASRPQDRQFILSSKKLLLSDSGFYLCAWSFTGDNEKLFFGSGTQLSVL.

CDR3 in DNA: TGCAGTGCTTGCCCCTCGGGAGGCTACACCTTC. This gives the protein CSACPSGGYTF. The V call is TRBV20-1, the J call TRBJ1-2; no firm D call. V lost 5 bases, J lost 8 bases, and 12 bases lay in between. The CDR3 runs to 11 residues. The V gene's germline CDR1 is DFQATT and CDR2 SNEGSKA (reference sequence).

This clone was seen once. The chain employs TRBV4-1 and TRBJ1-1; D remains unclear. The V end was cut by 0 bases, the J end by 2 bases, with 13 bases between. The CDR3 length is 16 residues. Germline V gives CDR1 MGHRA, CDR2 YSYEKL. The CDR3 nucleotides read TGCGCCAGCAGCCAAGATAAGAGGGCGGGAAACACTGAAGCTTTCTTT. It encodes CASSQDKRAGNTEAFF.